This TCR beta chain emerged from a study of blood T cell repertoires in COVID-19 (dated by TCRdb to 2018 to 2020). General notes on the study: Samples from collaborators originated in the United States, Italy and Spain and spanned both the acute and convalescent phases of COVID-19. The prospective study material was composed of cDNA or gDNA derived from T cells, B-cell-depleted T cells, or PBMCs. Subjects who had been exposed to COVID-19, were actively infected with it, or had recovered from it provided the deeply sampled blood TCRbeta repertoires that made up the dataset. The repertoires were released in a freely available public database meant as a resource for research on the immune response to SARS-CoV-2. Samples were obtained from the ongoing ImmuneRACE study (first 160 participants) and from over 1,000 subjects provided by 6 global collaborators. Nearly every sample came with metadata listing a de-identified subject ID, COVID-19 status, age in years and sex. Where available, HLA class I and class II types were obtained from metadata supplied by the sample provider rather than from assay-based typing. On the study overall, not on this receptor specifically: How much clinical and demographic metadata was included differed by source and by participant, and the metadata was provided uncurated.

Regarding this clone: No cognate antigen has been identified for it. One base away there is no much larger clone; base qualities are not given.

V ends up 1 base short and J 12 bases short, with an unmatched junction base count of 8. Reading the germline V gene gives CDR1 LGHNA and CDR2 YSLEER. The CDR3, from cysteine to phenylalanine, totals 14 residues. The read is trimmed to its CDR3 DNA, 42 bases read in frame from base 1. TCRbeta CDR3 regions were amplified from genomic DNA using the immunoSEQ Assay, a bias-controlled multiplex PCR. For the original study's pipeline: The number of nucleated cells in each sample was estimated by amplification of reference gene primers within the assay. To quantify the absolute abundance of each unique TCRbeta CDR3 rearrangement, sequence reads were collapsed and filtered. For each sample, productive Simpson clonality was calculated as the square root of Simpson's diversity index across productive rearrangements. This immuneACCESS table, as held by TCRdb, lists in-frame sequences with V and J called but not all clones. Of the missing ones, under half trace to an unresolved V gene in checked studies; the others have no known cause. V and J calls and clone size come straight from that table; D and trimming were deduced from the DNA. Here the sample has around 150,000 clones; 70% to 90% occur a single time. Approximately 10% of the sample belongs to the ten largest clones.

The collaborating institutions used their own protocols to collect whole blood in K2EDTA tubes. For TCRbeta analysis, collaborators shipped samples as frozen whole blood, isolated PBMCs, or DNA extracted from either of those sample types. Sequencing was carried out using peripheral blood. The rearrangement combines TRBV4-3 with TRBJ2-1; 8 central bases correspond to TRBD2. This clonotype originated in a human donor in a cohort sampled during active COVID-19. The DNA reads as follows: TGCGCCAGCAGCCAAGTCGCGGGGGGCCTCCCGCAGTTCTTC. Its translation is CASSQVAGGLPQFF.